In this sample, the clone carrying this T cell receptor beta chain turned up a few times. Its antigen remains unidentified. The junction does not match germline at one end; this may be a read error. After constant-region reverse-primer amplification, full-length variable regions underwent semi-nested PCR with Nested Universal Primer A. TCRdb independently ran MiXCR on the 5' RACE reads; one entry per CDR3 protein. Of over 25,000 distinct CDR3 sequences detected, under 30% appear once; the ten largest clones hold 3.5% to 4.5%. Study results and limitations: The TCR gene usage of tumor memory CD4+ T cells clustered together with blood and lymph node memory CD4+ cells and with lymph node naive CD4+ cells. Greatest tumor Treg TCR overlap was with tumor naive CD4+ cells.

The germline CDR1 and CDR2 sequences are SGHTA and FQGNSA. This CDR3 has 14 amino acids. The sequenced material came from naive CD4+ T cells sorted from a lymph node. Subset here: naive CD4+ T cells, CD4+CD45RA+CD25-. The rearrangement uses TRBV7-2 and TRBJ2-7; tentatively, D is TRBD1 (6 bases). The receptor was isolated from a female donor with breast cancer. CDR3 loop: CASSFGGGAYGQYF. The CDR3 coding sequence is TGTGCCAGCAGCTTTGGGGGCGGAGCCTACGGGCAGTACTTC.